A selection of T cell receptor beta chains follows, all from one sample in a study of OX40 agonist ivuxolimab in advanced cancers. Repertoires were generated with immunoSEQ multiplex PCR, while TCRdb's copy carries only in-frame clones and drops some. The sample lists about 49,000 clones, roughly 85% occurring once. Here the sequenced sample was CD4+ or CD8+ T cells sorted from blood, taken in a trial of the OX40 agonist ivuxolimab. These receptor sequences come from an adult with an advanced solid tumor such as melanoma, head and neck, liver or kidney cancer. The CDR3 runs from the conserved cysteine through the conserved F or W. The D gene is left open where the match is weak. Clone size appears in some rows only: once, few, many, or a class for an expanded clone.

v_gene: TRBV11-2; j_gene: TRBJ1-1; len: 15; abundance: -; d_gene: TRBD1; CDR3nt: TGTGCCAGCAGCTTATGGAGGGGGCTGAGCACTGAAGCTTTCTTT; CDR3aa: CASSLWRGLSTEAFF
v_gene: TRBV29-1; j_gene: TRBJ2-6; len: 13; abundance: -; d_gene: -; CDR3nt: TGCAGCGTTGTTGCCCCTGGGGCCAACGTCCTGACTTTC; CDR3aa: CSVVAPGANVLTF
v_gene: TRBV19; j_gene: TRBJ2-2; len: 11; abundance: -; d_gene: -; CDR3nt: TGTGCCAGTTTATACACCGGGGAGCTGTTTTTT; CDR3aa: CASLYTGELFF
v_gene: TRBV14; j_gene: TRBJ1-6; len: 13; abundance: -; d_gene: -; CDR3nt: TGTGCCAGCAGCCAAGAGCGGAGTTCACCCCTCCACTTT; CDR3aa: CASSQERSSPLHF
v_gene: TRBV9; j_gene: TRBJ2-7; len: 14; abundance: -; d_gene: -; CDR3nt: TGTGCCAGCAGTCTAGGGGGGGCCGGGTACGAGCAGTACTTC; CDR3aa: CASSLGGAGYEQYF
v_gene: TRBV9; j_gene: TRBJ2-1; len: 14; abundance: -; d_gene: -; CDR3nt: TGTGCCAGCAGCGTAGCTGCAGGGGACAATGAGCAGTTCTTC; CDR3aa: CASSVAAGDNEQFF
v_gene: TRBV5-4; j_gene: TRBJ2-1; len: 15; abundance: -; d_gene: TRBD2; CDR3nt: TGTGCCAGCAGCTTGGCCGGGGGGGCCCACAATGAGCAGTTCTTC; CDR3aa: CASSLAGGAHNEQFF
v_gene: TRBV13; j_gene: TRBJ2-7; len: 12; abundance: -; d_gene: -; CDR3nt: TGTGCCAGCAGTCTAAGTAGGCGGGAGCAGTACTTC; CDR3aa: CASSLSRREQYF
v_gene: TRBV28; j_gene: TRBJ1-3; len: 15; abundance: -; d_gene: -; CDR3nt: TGTGCCAGCAGAACCGACGTTCTCTCTGGAAACACCATATATTTT; CDR3aa: CASRTDVLSGNTIYF
v_gene: TRBV6-5; j_gene: TRBJ1-1; len: 12; abundance: few; d_gene: -; CDR3nt: TGTGCCAGCAGTTTTGGGAACACTGAAGCTTTCTTT; CDR3aa: CASSFGNTEAFF
v_gene: TRBV4-1; j_gene: TRBJ2-5; len: 18; abundance: -; d_gene: -; CDR3nt: TGCGCCAGCAGCCATGCTCCCAAGGGGAATTTGGGACAAGAGACCCAGTACTTC; CDR3aa: CASSHAPKGNLGQETQYF
v_gene: TRBV5-6; j_gene: TRBJ2-1; len: 18; abundance: few; d_gene: -; CDR3nt: TGTGCCAGCAGCTTGGAGCACGGGACTCCCGAGTCCTACAATGAGCAGTTCTTC; CDR3aa: CASSLEHGTPESYNEQFF
v_gene: TRBV15; j_gene: TRBJ2-3; len: 15; abundance: -; d_gene: -; CDR3nt: TGTGCCACCAGCCCCAGGGGAACTAGCACAGATACGCAGTATTTT; CDR3aa: CATSPRGTSTDTQYF
v_gene: TRBV28; j_gene: TRBJ1-5; len: 15; abundance: -; d_gene: TRBD1; CDR3nt: TGTGCCAGCAGTTTACGAGGGACAGGGTTTACGCCCCAGCATTTT; CDR3aa: CASSLRGTGFTPQHF